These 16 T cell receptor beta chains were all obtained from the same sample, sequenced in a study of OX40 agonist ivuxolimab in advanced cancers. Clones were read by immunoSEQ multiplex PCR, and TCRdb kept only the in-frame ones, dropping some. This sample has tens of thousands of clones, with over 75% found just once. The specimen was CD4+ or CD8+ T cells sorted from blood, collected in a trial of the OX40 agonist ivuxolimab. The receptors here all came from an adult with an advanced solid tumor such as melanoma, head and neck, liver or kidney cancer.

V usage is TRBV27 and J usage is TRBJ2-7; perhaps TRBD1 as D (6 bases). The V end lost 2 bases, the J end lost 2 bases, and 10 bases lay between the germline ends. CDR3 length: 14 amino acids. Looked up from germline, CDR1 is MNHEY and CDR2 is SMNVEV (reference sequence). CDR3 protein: CASSLEKGAYEQYF. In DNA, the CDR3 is TGTGCCAGCAGTTTAGAAAAGGGGGCCTACGAGCAGTACTTC.

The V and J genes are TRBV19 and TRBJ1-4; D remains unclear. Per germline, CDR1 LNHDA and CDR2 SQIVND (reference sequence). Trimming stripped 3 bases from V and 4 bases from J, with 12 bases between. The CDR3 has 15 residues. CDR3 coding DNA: TGTGCCAGTAGTATGATACAGCCAAATAATGAAAAACTGTTTTTT. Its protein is CASSMIQPNNEKLFF. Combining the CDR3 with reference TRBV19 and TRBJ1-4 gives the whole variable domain DGGITQSPKYLFRKEGQNVTLSCEQNLNHDAMYWYRQDPGQGLRLIYYSQIVNDFQKGDIAEGYSVSREKKESFPLTVTSAQKNPTAFYLCASSMIQPNNEKLFFGSGTQLSVL.

CDR3 coding DNA: TGTGCCAGCTCACCGCGGACAGGAACCTACGAGCAGTACTTC. As protein: CASSPRTGTYEQYF. This sequence joins TRBV18 and TRBJ2-7, with 7 positions matching TRBD1. V lost 3 bases and J lost 2; bases outside the gene matches: 4. The CDR3 extends over 14 amino acids. Per the germline V gene, CDR1 is KGHSH and CDR2 is LQKENI.

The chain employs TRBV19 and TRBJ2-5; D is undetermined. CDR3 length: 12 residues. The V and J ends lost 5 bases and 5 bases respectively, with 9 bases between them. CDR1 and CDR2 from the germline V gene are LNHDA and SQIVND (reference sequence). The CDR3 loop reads CASSANGETQYF. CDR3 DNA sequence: TGTGCCAGTAGTGCCAACGGGGAGACCCAGTACTTC.

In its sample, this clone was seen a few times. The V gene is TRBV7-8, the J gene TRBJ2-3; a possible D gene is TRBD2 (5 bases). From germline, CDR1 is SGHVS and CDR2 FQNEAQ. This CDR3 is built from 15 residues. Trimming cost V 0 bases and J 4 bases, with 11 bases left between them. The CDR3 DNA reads TGTGCCAGCAGCTTAGCCGGGGTCGGTGCAGATACGCAGTATTTT. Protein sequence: CASSLAGVGADTQYF.

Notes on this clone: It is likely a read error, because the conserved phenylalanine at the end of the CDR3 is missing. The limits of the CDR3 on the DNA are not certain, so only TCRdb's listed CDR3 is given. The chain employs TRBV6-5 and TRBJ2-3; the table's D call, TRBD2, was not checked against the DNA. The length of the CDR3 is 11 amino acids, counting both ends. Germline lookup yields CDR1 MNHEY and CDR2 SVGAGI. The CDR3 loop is CASSYSPRRPQ.

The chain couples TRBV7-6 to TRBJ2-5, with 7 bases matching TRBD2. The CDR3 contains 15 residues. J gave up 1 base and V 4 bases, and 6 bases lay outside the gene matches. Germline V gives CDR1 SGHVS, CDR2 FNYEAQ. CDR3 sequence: CASSSAGVPQETQYF. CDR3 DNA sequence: TGTGCCAGCAGCTCCGCGGGGGTTCCCCAAGAGACCCAGTACTTC.

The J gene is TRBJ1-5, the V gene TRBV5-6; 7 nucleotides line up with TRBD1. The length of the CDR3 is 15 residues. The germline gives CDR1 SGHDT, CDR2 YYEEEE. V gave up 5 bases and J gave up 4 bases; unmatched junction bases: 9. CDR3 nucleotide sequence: TGTGCCAGCAGTCCCAGAGGGGGCCAGAATCAGCCCCAGCATTTT. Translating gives CASSPRGGQNQPQHF.

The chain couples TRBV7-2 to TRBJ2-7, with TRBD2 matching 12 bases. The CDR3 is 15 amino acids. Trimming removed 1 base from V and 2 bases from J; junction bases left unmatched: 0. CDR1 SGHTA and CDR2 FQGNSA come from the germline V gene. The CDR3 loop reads CASSLGTSGTYEQYF. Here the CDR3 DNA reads TGTGCCAGCAGCTTAGGGACTAGCGGGACCTACGAGCAGTACTTC.

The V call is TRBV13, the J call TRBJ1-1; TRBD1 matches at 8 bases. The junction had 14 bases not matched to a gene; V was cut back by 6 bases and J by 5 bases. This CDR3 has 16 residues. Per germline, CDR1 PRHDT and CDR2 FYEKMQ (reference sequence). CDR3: CASSHVRGRVGTEAFF. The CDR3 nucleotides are TGTGCCAGCAGTCACGTCAGGGGGCGCGTAGGGACTGAAGCTTTCTTT.

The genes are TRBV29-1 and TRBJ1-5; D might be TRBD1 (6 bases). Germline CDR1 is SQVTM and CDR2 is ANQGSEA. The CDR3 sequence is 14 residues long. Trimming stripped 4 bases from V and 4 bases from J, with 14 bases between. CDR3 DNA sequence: TGCAGCGTTGCACAGGGAGAGGGGAATCAGCCCCAGCATTTT. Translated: CSVAQGEGNQPQHF. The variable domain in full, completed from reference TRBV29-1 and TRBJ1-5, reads SAVISQKPSRDICQRGTSLTIQCQVDSQVTMMFWYRQQPGQSLTLIATANQGSEATYESGFVIDKFPISRPNLTFSTLTVSNMSPEDSSIYLCSVAQGEGNQPQHFGDGTRLSIL.

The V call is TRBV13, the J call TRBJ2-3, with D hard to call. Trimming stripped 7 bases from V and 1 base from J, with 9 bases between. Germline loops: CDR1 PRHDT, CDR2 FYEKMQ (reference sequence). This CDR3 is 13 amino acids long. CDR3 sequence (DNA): TGTGCCAGCATGCGTTACCGCACAGATACGCAGTATTTT. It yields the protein CASMRYRTDTQYF.

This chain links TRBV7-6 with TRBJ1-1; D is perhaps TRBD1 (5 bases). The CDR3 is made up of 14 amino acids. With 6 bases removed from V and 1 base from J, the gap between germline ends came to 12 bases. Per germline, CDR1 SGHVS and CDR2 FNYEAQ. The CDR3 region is CASRQQEGNTEAFF. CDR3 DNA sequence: TGTGCCAGCAGACAACAGGAGGGGAACACTGAAGCTTTCTTT.

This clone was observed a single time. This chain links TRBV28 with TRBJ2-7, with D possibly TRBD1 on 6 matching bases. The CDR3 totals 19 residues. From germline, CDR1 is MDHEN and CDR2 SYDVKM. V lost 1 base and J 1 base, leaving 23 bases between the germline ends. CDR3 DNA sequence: TGTGCCAGCAGTTTATTTGGGACACCCAACCCACCGGCGTCCTACGAGCAGTACTTC. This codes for CASSLFGTPNPPASYEQYF.

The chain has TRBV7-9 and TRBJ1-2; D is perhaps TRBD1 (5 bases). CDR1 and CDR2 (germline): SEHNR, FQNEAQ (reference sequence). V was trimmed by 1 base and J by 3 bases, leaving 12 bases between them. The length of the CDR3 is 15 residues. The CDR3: CASSLEASGYYGYTF. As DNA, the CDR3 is TGTGCCAGCAGCTTAGAGGCCTCAGGGTACTATGGCTACACCTTC.

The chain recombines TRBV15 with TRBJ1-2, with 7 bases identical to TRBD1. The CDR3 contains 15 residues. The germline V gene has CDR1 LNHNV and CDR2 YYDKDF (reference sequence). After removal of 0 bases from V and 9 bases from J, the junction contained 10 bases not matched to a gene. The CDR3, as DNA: TGTGCCACCAGCAGAGATCTAATGCAGGGGGAAAGCTACACCTTC. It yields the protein CATSRDLMQGESYTF.